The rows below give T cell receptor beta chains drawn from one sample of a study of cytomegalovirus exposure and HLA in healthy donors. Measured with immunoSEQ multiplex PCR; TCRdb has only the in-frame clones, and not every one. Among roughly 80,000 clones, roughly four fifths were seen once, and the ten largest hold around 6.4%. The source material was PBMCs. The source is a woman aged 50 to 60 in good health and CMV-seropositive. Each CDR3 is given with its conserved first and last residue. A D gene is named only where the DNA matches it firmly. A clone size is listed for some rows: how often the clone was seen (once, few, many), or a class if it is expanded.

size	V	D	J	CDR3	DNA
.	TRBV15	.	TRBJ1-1	CATSRSRGRSEAFF	TGTGCCACCAGCAGATCAAGGGGCCGCTCCGAAGCTTTCTTT
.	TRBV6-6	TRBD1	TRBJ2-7	CASSWDSSSYEQYF	TGTGCCAGCAGTTGGGACAGTAGCTCCTACGAGCAGTACTTC
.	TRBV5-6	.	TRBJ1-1	CASSLALNTEAFF	TGTGCCAGCAGCTTGGCTCTGAACACTGAAGCTTTCTTT
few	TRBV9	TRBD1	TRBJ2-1	CASSVRDSYNEQFF	TGTGCCAGCAGCGTCCGGGACAGTTACAATGAGCAGTTCTTC
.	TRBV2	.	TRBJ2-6	CASSFWTANVLTF	TGTGCCAGCAGTTTTTGGACAGCCAACGTCCTGACTTTC
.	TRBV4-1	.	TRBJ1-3	CASSQGQGSGNTIYF	TGCGCCAGCAGCCAAGGCCAGGGCTCTGGAAACACCATATATTTT
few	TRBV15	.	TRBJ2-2	CATSRGLPNTGELFF	TGTGCCACCAGCAGAGGTCTACCGAACACCGGGGAGCTGTTTTTT
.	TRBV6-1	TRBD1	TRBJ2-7	CAGGTGGLEEQYF	TGTGCCGGCGGGACAGGGGGCTTGGAAGAGCAGTACTTC
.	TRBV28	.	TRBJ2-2	CASQTRYTGELFF	TGTGCCAGCCAAACTCGTTACACCGGGGAGCTGTTTTTT
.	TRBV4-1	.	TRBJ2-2	CASSQQTPPGELFF	TGCGCCAGCAGCCAACAAACTCCACCCGGGGAGCTGTTTTTT
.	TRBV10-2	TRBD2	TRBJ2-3	CASSSSGRGSTDTQYF	TGCGCCAGCAGTTCTAGCGGGAGAGGTAGCACAGATACGCAGTATTTT
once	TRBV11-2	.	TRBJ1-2	CASSLGQGLYGYTF	TGTGCCAGCAGCTTAGGGCAGGGGTTATATGGCTACACCTTC
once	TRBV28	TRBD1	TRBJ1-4	CASNEGGRAEKLFF	TGTGCCAGCAATGAAGGGGGCCGGGCTGAAAAACTGTTTTTT
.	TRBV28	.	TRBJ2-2	CASRESGTGELFF	TGTGCCAGTAGGGAGAGTGGGACCGGGGAGCTGTTTTTT
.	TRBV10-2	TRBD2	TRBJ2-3	CASSEDPGTSDADTQYF	TGCGCCAGCAGTGAGGATCCCGGGACTAGCGACGCAGATACGCAGTATTTT
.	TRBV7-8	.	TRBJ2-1	CASSLAGNYNEQFF	TGTGCCAGCAGCTTAGCCGGGAACTACAATGAGCAGTTCTTC
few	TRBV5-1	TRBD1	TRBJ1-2	CASSLRGGGEQGRDGYTF	TGCGCCAGCAGCTTGCGTGGAGGGGGCGAGCAAGGTCGGGACGGCTACACCTTC
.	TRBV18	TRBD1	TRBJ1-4	CASSPGQAPSEKLFF	TGTGCCAGCTCACCAGGACAGGCACCGAGTGAAAAACTGTTTTTT
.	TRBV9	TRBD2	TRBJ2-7	CASSVSSGGSGEQYF	TGTGCCAGCAGCGTTTCTAGCGGGGGGTCCGGGGAGCAGTACTTC
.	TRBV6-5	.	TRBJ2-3	CASSYLPAYTDTQYF	TGTGCCAGCAGTTACCTCCCCGCCTACACAGATACGCAGTATTTT
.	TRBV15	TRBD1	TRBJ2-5	CATSRGGQSQETQYF	TGTGCCACCAGCAGAGGGGGACAGAGTCAAGAGACCCAGTACTTC
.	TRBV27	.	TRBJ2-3	CASSFYRTDTQYF	TGTGCCAGCAGTTTTTATCGCACAGATACGCAGTATTTT